The rows below give T cell receptor beta chains drawn from one sample of a study of Graves' ophthalmopathy and Graves' hyperthyroidism. Each CDR3 protein is one row after TCRdb ran MiXCR on the multiplex PCR reads. The sample carries hundreds of thousands of distinct CDR3 sequences, roughly 21% recorded once. The sequenced sample was peripheral blood. Receptors were obtained from a woman in her forties or fifties with Graves' ophthalmopathy. Each CDR3 is given without its conserved first and last residue. Fields, in order: V gene, CDR3 length, CDR3 protein.

>TRBV7-6|10
ASSGEGNEQY
>TRBV3-1|11
ASSPDRDGGYT
>TRBV7-9|11
ASSWGRENGYT
>TRBV28|15
ASSLWFGASGRGEQY
>TRBV30|12
AWSVGGLSQPQH
>TRBV28|11
ASRKDGNTEAF
>TRBV20-1|11
SAPRDSSYEQY
>TRBV20-1|13
SAKYQLVGSGELF
>TRBV10-3|12
AISPGAENSPLH
>TRBV28|14
ASSANGQGAGETQY
>TRBV20-1|10
SAHEGFGELF
>TRBV11-2|12
ASNGGSGANVLT
>TRBV2|11
ASSRQGSGGYT
>TRBV5-1|12
ASRLRGYGETQY
>TRBV15|14
ATSRPGQGENYGYT
>TRBV28|11
ANLLRGEYEQY
>TRBV29-1|13
SVEGGELGANIQY
>TRBV12-3/TRBV12-4|11
ASRTGTTDEQY
>TRBV6-1|10
ASNRDGSPLH
>TRBV24-1|14
ATSDFRAGEVGELF
>TRBV29-1|11
SAGAGVSTEAF
>TRBV4-1|17
ASTSRTRAARGSSYEQY
>TRBV6-2/TRBV6-3|12
ASSNGQTHQPQH
>TRBV7-6|13
ASSLAPTNTGELF
>TRBV28|11
ASSGQGYYGYT
>TRBV7-2|12
ASGGQRAGNTIY
>TRBV30|14
AWSVRLFAVNTEAF
>TRBV7-8|13
ASSLEEGLNQPQH
>TRBV28|13
ASSLPPTERETQY